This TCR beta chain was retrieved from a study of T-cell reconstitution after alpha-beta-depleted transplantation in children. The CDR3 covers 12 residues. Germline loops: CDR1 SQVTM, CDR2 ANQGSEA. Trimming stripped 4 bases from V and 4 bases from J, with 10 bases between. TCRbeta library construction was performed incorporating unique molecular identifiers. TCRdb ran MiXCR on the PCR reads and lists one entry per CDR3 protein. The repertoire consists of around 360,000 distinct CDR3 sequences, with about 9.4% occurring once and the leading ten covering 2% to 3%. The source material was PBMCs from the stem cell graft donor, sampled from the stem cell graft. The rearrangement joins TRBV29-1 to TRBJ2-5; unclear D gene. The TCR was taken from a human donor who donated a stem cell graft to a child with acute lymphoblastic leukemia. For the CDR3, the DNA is TGCAGCGTTGGTAGTCACCCAGAGACCCAGTACTTC. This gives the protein CSVGSHPETQYF.